The 22 T cell receptor beta chains presented below share a single source sample, sequenced in a study of HIV-infected patients and healthy controls. Whole blood was used without fractionation, so all unsorted peripheral T cells were included. About 480 ng RNA was reverse transcribed with alpha and beta constant-region primers. Separate chain-specific third strand synthesis with multiplexing indices produced the alpha and beta libraries. One entry per CDR3 protein results from TCRdb running MiXCR on the 5' RACE reads. The repertoire holds 4,000 to 4,500 distinct CDR3 sequences, with roughly 13% as singletons. The material sequenced was blood, taken before antiretroviral therapy. The source of these receptors is an adult with HIV infection.

This clonotype appeared many times. As DNA, the CDR3 is TGCAGTGCTAGCAGGGTCGAACAGCCCCAGCATTTT. It codes for CSASRVEQPQHF. V usage is TRBV20-1 and J usage is TRBJ1-5, with TRBD1 as a possible D gene (5 bases). The CDR3 covers 12 residues. V was cut by 3 bases and J by 7 bases, with 10 bases left in between. Germline V gene lookup returns CDR1 DFQATT and CDR2 SNEGSKA (reference sequence).

This clonotype is large by share. This chain joins TRBV27 and TRBJ2-3, with D possibly matching TRBD1 (6 bases). The CDR3 is made up of 16 amino acids. V was pared by 0 bases and J by 2 bases, with 12 bases between. Germline CDR1 MNHEY, CDR2 SMNVEV (reference sequence). The CDR3 reads CASSLSLGGPTDTQYF. In DNA, the CDR3 is TGTGCCAGCAGTTTATCGCTAGGGGGACCCACAGATACGCAGTATTTT.

In regard to this clonotype: Being one base from a much bigger clone, this may be a read error. The gene calls are TRBV12-3 or TRBV12-4 and TRBJ1-2; D is ambiguous. Trimming stripped 5 bases from V and 5 bases from J, with 15 bases between. The CDR3 runs 14 residues. The CDR3: CASSTKHDGYGYTF. Here the CDR3 DNA reads TGTGCCAGCAGTACGAAACATGATGGATATGGCTACACCTTC.

Within the sample, this clonotype is medium-sized. The rearrangement links TRBV25-1 to TRBJ2-7; D ambiguous. V lost 7 bases to trimming and J lost 6 bases, with 16 bases between them. This CDR3 has 13 amino acids. Germline CDR1 MGHDK, CDR2 SYGVNS. CDR3 loop: CASNQGRLGEQYF. The DNA of the CDR3 is TGTGCCAGCAATCAAGGTAGGCTAGGCGAGCAGTACTTC.

This clonotype is judged large (0.1 to 1%). J is TRBJ1-2 and V is TRBV29-1, with 9 bases lining up with TRBD1. This CDR3 spans 13 amino acids. In germline, CDR1 is SQVTM, CDR2 ANQGSEA. With V trimmed by 5 bases and J by 7 bases, 8 bases remained unmatched. CDR3: CSVRPDRGFGYTF. In nucleotides, the CDR3 is TGCAGCGTTCGCCCCGACAGGGGGTTTGGCTACACCTTC.

This clonotype is medium-sized by share. The V call is TRBV20-1, the J call TRBJ2-5; D is unresolved. The V and J ends lost 5 bases and 3 bases respectively, with 19 bases between them. Looked up from germline, CDR1 is DFQATT and CDR2 is SNEGSKA (reference sequence). This CDR3 contains 15 residues. The DNA of the CDR3 is TGCAGTGCTGCGAACTTCGAGTTGAGTGAAGAGACCCAGTACTTC. Translated: CSAANFELSEETQYF.

In its sample, this clonotype was seen a few times. J is TRBJ1-1 and V is TRBV7-2; maybe TRBD1 (6 bases). This CDR3 has 17 residues. Between the trimmed V and J ends, which lost 1 base and 7 bases, there was a span of 22 bases. Germline V lookup: CDR1 SGHTA, CDR2 FQGNSA. The CDR3 bases are TGTGCCAGCAGCTTAGAGGCCCCGGGGGGGGGCGCGCTTGAAGCTTTCTTT. It codes for CASSLEAPGGGALEAFF. Combining the CDR3 with reference TRBV7-2 and TRBJ1-1 gives the whole variable domain GAGVSQSPSNKVTEKGKDVELRCDPISGHTALYWYRQSLGQGLEFLIYFQGNSAPDKSGLPSDRFSAERTGGSVSTLTIQRTQQEDSAVYLCASSLEAPGGGALEAFFGQGTRLTVV.

This clonotype is deemed medium-sized (0.01 to 0.1%). The chain combines TRBV20-1 with TRBJ2-7, with a tentative D call TRBD1 (6 bases). V shed 3 bases and J shed 5 bases, with 14 bases lying between them. CDR3 length: 13 amino acids. The V gene's germline CDR1 is DFQATT and CDR2 SNEGSKA (reference sequence). In DNA, the CDR3 is TGCAGTGCTAGGGGGGCGAGTGGTGACGAGCAGTACTTC. Amino acids: CSARGASGDEQYF.

The chain uses TRBV29-1 and TRBJ1-1, with 12 positions matching TRBD1. The CDR3 is 15 amino acids. With 3 bases clipped from V and 1 base from J, the junction kept 3 bases outside the gene matches. Per the germline V gene, CDR1 is SQVTM and CDR2 is ANQGSEA. The DNA for the CDR3 is TGCAGCGTTGAGGGGACAGGGGGCGGGAACACTGAAGCTTTCTTT. Amino acids: CSVEGTGGGNTEAFF.

This clonotype qualifies as medium-sized. The chain carries TRBV19 and TRBJ2-3, with 7 nucleotides matching TRBD2. V was clipped by 9 bases and J by 4 bases; unmatched bases: 10. Germline V gives CDR1 LNHDA, CDR2 SQIVND (reference sequence). The CDR3 contains 14 residues. This CDR3 is CASRHQGGSDTQYF. The CDR3 DNA sequence: TGTGCCAGCCGCCACCAGGGAGGGTCAGATACGCAGTATTTT.

This clonotype was detected ten times or more. This sequence joins TRBV6-5 and TRBJ1-1; possibly TRBD1 for D (6 bases). The germline CDR1 and CDR2 sequences are MNHEY and SVGAGI. Trimming took off 3 bases at V and 1 base at J, with 9 bases between the two ends. There are 14 residues in the CDR3. The CDR3 DNA follows: TGTGCCAGCAGTTATCAAGGGGGGAACACTGAAGCTTTCTTT. Translated: CASSYQGGNTEAFF.

This clonotype is medium-sized within its sample. V and J are TRBV7-8 and TRBJ1-4; perhaps TRBD1 as D (5 bases). This CDR3 contains 17 residues. Between the trimmed V and J ends, which lost 5 bases and 6 bases, there was a span of 22 bases. CDR1 is SGHVS, CDR2 FQNEAQ, per germline. The CDR3 region has the DNA TGTGCCAGCAGCGATACTACCACAGGTCTTAGGGATGAAAAACTGTTTTTT. Its translation: CASSDTTTGLRDEKLFF.

In its sample, this clonotype ranks as medium-sized. This chain joins TRBV5-1 and TRBJ2-7, with 9 bases that match TRBD2. The CDR3 has 15 residues. V was pared by 5 bases and J by 3 bases, with 9 bases of the junction left unmatched. Germline CDR1 reads SGHRS; CDR2 reads YFSETQ. The CDR3 DNA sequence: TGCGCCAGCAGTTCTGTAGCGGGAGCGAACTACGAGCAGTACTTC. Amino acid sequence: CASSSVAGANYEQYF.

In its sample, this clonotype ranks as medium-sized. This chain uses TRBV29-1 with TRBJ1-1, with 7 bases matching TRBD1. The CDR3 loop spans 17 amino acids. CDR1 SQVTM and CDR2 ANQGSEA come from the germline V gene. V lost 4 bases, J lost 2 bases, and 16 bases stayed unmatched. Here the CDR3 DNA reads TGCAGCGTTGGAATTATCCCGGGACAGTCCCTAAACACTGAAGCTTTCTTT. Protein sequence: CSVGIIPGQSLNTEAFF.

This clonotype has ten or more counts. The CDR3 region has the DNA TGTGCCAGTAGTATTTATGGCAGTCACCAGCCCCAGCATTTT. It is translated as CASSIYGSHQPQHF. The rearrangement links TRBV19 to TRBJ1-5, with unresolved D. Germline CDR1 and CDR2: LNHDA and SQIVND (reference sequence). The ends were cut back, 3 bases at V and 7 bases at J, with 13 bases in the middle. The CDR3 runs to 14 residues.

Worth noting for this clonotype: This may be a read error, as it is one base from a much larger clone. The chain has TRBV10-3 and TRBJ2-7, with D unclear. Germline V CDR1 and CDR2: ENHRY, SYGVKD. This CDR3 is 13 amino acids long. Between the trimmed V and J ends, which lost 7 bases and 0 bases, there was a span of 10 bases. CDR3 region: CAIMYSTSYEQYF. CDR3 in DNA: TGTGCCATCATGTACTCGACCTCCTACGAGCAGTACTTC.

CDR3 sequence (DNA): TGTGCCAGCAGCTTGGTTTTCAGAAACACTGAAGCTTTCTTT. This sequence encodes CASSLVFRNTEAFF. The V gene is TRBV5-6, the J gene TRBJ1-1, with no clear D. CDR3 length: 14 residues. The V end was cut by 0 bases, the J end by 2 bases, with 8 bases between. From germline, CDR1 is SGHDT and CDR2 YYEEEE.

Many counts were recorded for this clonotype. The chain links TRBV18 to TRBJ2-7; possible D gene TRBD2, 5 bases. The germline V and J ends were trimmed by 2 bases and 2 bases, with 13 bases remaining between them. Germline V CDR1 and CDR2: KGHSH, LQKENI. The CDR3 spans 15 residues. CDR3 protein: CASSPDREATYEQYF. CDR3 DNA sequence: TGTGCCAGCTCACCAGACCGGGAAGCAACCTACGAGCAGTACTTC.

This rearrangement joins TRBV5-1 to TRBJ1-1, with D hard to call. The CDR3 spans 13 residues. CDR1 SGHRS and CDR2 YFSETQ come from the germline V gene. V lost 0 bases, J lost 3 bases, and 6 bases lay in between. This CDR3 is CASSLDRHTEAFF. The CDR3 nucleotides are TGCGCCAGCAGCTTGGACAGACACACTGAAGCTTTCTTT.

This clonotype is medium-sized. The V and J genes are TRBV27 and TRBJ2-7; perhaps TRBD1 as D (6 bases). Trimming cost V 5 bases and J 7 bases, with 24 bases left between them. This CDR3 region has 16 residues. Germline V lookup: CDR1 MNHEY, CDR2 SMNVEV (reference sequence). The CDR3 DNA reads as TGTGCCAGCAGTACCAGGACAGCCCCCTCGGTGGGGGAGCAGTACTTC. Translating it yields CASSTRTAPSVGEQYF.

By proportion, this clonotype is medium-sized. The J gene is TRBJ2-7, the V gene TRBV12-3 or TRBV12-4, with 9 positions matching TRBD1. CDR3 length equals 15 residues. V shed 7 bases and J 5 bases; nucleotides not matched to a gene: 12. For the CDR3, the DNA is TGTGCCAGCACCTCCTCCGGGACAGGGTACGACGAGCAGTACTTC. This codes for CASTSSGTGYDEQYF.

This clonotype is termed medium-sized (0.01 to 0.1%). V and J are TRBV7-3 and TRBJ1-1; a possible D gene is TRBD1 (5 bases). Germline V gives CDR1 SGHTA, CDR2 FQGTGA. The CDR3 loop spans 12 amino acids. Trimming removed 6 bases at V and 8 bases at J, with 13 bases between. CDR3 loop: CASSSGFGEAFF. DNA of the CDR3: TGTGCCAGCAGTTCAGGGTTTGGGGAAGCTTTCTTT.